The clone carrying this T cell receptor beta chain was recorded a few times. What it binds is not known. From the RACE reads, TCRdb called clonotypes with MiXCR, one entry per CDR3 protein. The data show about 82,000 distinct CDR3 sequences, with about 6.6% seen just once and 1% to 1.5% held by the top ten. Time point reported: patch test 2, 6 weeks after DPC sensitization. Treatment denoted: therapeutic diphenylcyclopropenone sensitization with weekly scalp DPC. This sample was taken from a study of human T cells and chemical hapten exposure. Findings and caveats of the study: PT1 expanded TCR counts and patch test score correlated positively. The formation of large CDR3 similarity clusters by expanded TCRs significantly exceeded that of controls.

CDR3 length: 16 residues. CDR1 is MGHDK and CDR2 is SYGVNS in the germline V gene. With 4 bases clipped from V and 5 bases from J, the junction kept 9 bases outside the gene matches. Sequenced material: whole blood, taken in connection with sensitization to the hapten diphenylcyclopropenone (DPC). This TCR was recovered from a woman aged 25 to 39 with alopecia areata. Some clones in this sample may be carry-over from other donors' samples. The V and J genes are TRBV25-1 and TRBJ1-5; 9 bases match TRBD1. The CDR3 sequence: CASSGNRDRDDQPQHF. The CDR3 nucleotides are TGTGCCAGCAGTGGAAACCGGGACAGGGATGATCAGCCCCAGCATTTT.